Listed below are T cell receptor beta chains from one sample, sequenced in a study of beta chain features in type 1 diabetes. Libraries were prepared by immunoSEQ multiplex PCR; TCRdb keeps only in-frame clonotypes and omits some of them. The table records hundreds of thousands of clones, over 12% of them present only once. The source material was naive CD4+ T cells from blood. These receptors all come from a man younger than 35 with type 1 diabetes. The CDR3 runs from the conserved cysteine through the conserved F or W. The D gene is left open where the match is weak. Expanded clones get a size class; other rows say once, few or many, or leave the size out.

TRBV4-3,TRBJ1-2,-,-,CASSQVQQNYGYTF,TGCGCCAGCAGCCAAGTCCAACAAAACTATGGCTACACCTTC
TRBV5-4,TRBJ2-5,-,TRBD2,CASSPAGNVLGSQYF,TGTGCCAGCAGCCCAGCGGGAAACGTGCTTGGGTCCCAGTACTTC
TRBV7-5,TRBJ2-7,-,-,CARRSDEQYF,TGTGCCAGAAGATCAGACGAGCAGTACTTC
TRBV25-1,TRBJ2-7,few,TRBD2,CASTPRGGLSSYEQYF,TGTGCCAGCACCCCCCGGGGGGGACTCAGCTCCTACGAGCAGTACTTC
TRBV7-9,TRBJ1-5,-,-,CASSESGPSNQPQHF,TGTGCCAGCAGCGAGAGTGGCCCCAGCAATCAGCCCCAGCATTTT
TRBV5-1,TRBJ2-1,few,TRBD1,CASSLARTGSYNEQFF,TGCGCCAGCAGCTTGGCCCGGACAGGGTCCTACAATGAGCAGTTCTTC
TRBV30,TRBJ1-5,few,-,CAWSLLGDQPQHF,TGTGCCTGGAGTTTGCTGGGGGATCAGCCCCAGCATTTT
TRBV27,TRBJ2-1,-,-,CASSSPLGRKNLYNEQFF,TGTGCCAGCAGTTCGCCGCTGGGACGGAAGAACCTCTACAATGAGCAGTTCTTC
TRBV5-6,TRBJ2-1,few,-,CASSLLATLNEQFF,TGTGCCAGCAGCTTGTTAGCCACCCTCAATGAGCAGTTCTTC
TRBV7-9,TRBJ2-7,few,TRBD2,CASSASGQELHF,TGTGCCAGCAGCGCTAGCGGGCAGGAGTTACACTTC
TRBV29-1,TRBJ2-1,-,-,CSVGALNEQFF,TGCAGCGTTGGGGCCCTGAATGAGCAGTTCTTC
TRBV7-2,TRBJ2-2,-,-,CASSLRNPRIGELFF,TGTGCCAGCAGCTTAAGAAACCCCCGGATCGGGGAGCTGTTTTTT
TRBV23-1,TRBJ2-1,few,TRBD2,CASRWGGSAYEQFF,TGCGCCAGCAGGTGGGGGGGATCGGCGTATGAGCAGTTCTTC
TRBV7-6,TRBJ1-4,-,-,CASSLVGPASTNEKLFF,TGTGCCAGCAGCTTAGTGGGACCGGCGTCAACTAATGAAAAACTGTTTTTT
TRBV4-1,TRBJ2-6,few,TRBD2,CASSQGASGLTDGANVLTF,TGCGCCAGCAGCCAAGGGGCTAGCGGGCTCACAGATGGGGCCAACGTCCTGACTTTC
TRBV9,TRBJ2-1,-,TRBD2,CASSVISSGSGSYNEQFF,TGTGCCAGCAGCGTAATAAGTAGCGGGAGTGGGTCCTACAATGAGCAGTTCTTC
TRBV5-4,TRBJ1-1,-,-,CASSLAEGMNTEAFF,TGTGCCAGCAGCTTGGCCGAGGGCATGAACACTGAAGCTTTCTTT
TRBV7-9,TRBJ2-4,-,TRBD1,CASSLGQGVAKNIQYF,TGTGCCAGCAGCTTAGGACAGGGGGTGGCCAAAAACATTCAGTACTTC
TRBV7-9,TRBJ1-3,-,-,CASSLVYGAGNTIYF,TGTGCCAGCAGCTTAGTCTACGGCGCTGGAAACACCATATATTTT
TRBV11-1,TRBJ2-1,few,-,CASSSLNEQFF,TGTGCCAGCAGCTCCCTCAATGAGCAGTTCTTC
TRBV28,TRBJ1-1,-,TRBD1,CASSLWWAGTDREILNTEAFF,TGTGCCAGCAGTTTATGGTGGGCAGGGACGGACAGGGAAATTTTGAACACTGAAGCTTTCTTT
TRBV18,TRBJ2-7,few,TRBD2,CASSLREISYEQYF,TGTGCCAGCTCACTGCGGGAGATCTCCTACGAGCAGTACTTC
TRBV2,TRBJ1-2,few,-,CASLQGRGYTF,TGTGCCAGCCTCCAAGGACGAGGCTACACCTTC
TRBV21-1,TRBJ2-1,-,-,CASSKVWGPGQFF,TGTGCCAGCAGCAAAGTTTGGGGGCCGGGGCAGTTCTTC
TRBV21-1,TRBJ2-1,few,-,CASSRGRGQFF,TGTGCCAGCAGCAGGGGAAGGGGGCAGTTCTTC
TRBV28,TRBJ1-5,few,-,CASSSISHQPQHF,TGTGCCAGCAGTTCAATCAGTCATCAGCCCCAGCATTTT
TRBV30,TRBJ1-5,few,TRBD1,CAWRKGTGSDQPQHF,TGTGCCTGGCGAAAAGGGACAGGGTCTGATCAGCCCCAGCATTTT
TRBV5-1,TRBJ2-3,-,-,CASSLVQSSDTQYF,TGCGCCAGCAGCTTGGTTCAAAGCTCAGATACGCAGTATTTT
TRBV7-9,TRBJ2-5,-,TRBD2,CASTPIGGAQETQYF,TGTGCCAGCACCCCCATCGGGGGGGCCCAAGAGACCCAGTACTTC
TRBV25-1,TRBJ2-5,few,TRBD2,CASSVRGGLQETQYF,TGTGCCAGCAGTGTCCGGGGGGGTCTACAAGAGACCCAGTACTTC
TRBV5-1,TRBJ2-7,few,-,CASSLGQGEQYF,TGCGCCAGCAGCTTGGGTCAAGGCGAGCAGTACTTC
TRBV9,TRBJ2-1,-,-,CASSQDPGPYNEQFF,TGTGCCAGCAGCCAAGACCCTGGCCCCTACAATGAGCAGTTCTTC
TRBV29-1,TRBJ1-1,-,-,CSGKGLPSNTEAFF,TGCAGCGGTAAAGGCCTTCCCTCTAACACTGAAGCTTTCTTT
TRBV5-1,TRBJ2-7,-,-,CASSSSLYEQYF,TGCGCCAGCAGCTCCTCTTTATACGAGCAGTACTTC
TRBV21-1,TRBJ1-4,-,-,CASSKIMGQTRFNEKLFF,TGTGCCAGCAGCAAAATAATGGGCCAGACCCGCTTTAATGAAAAACTGTTTTTT
TRBV5-1,TRBJ1-5,-,TRBD1,CASSYGGLQGDQPQHF,TGCGCCAGCAGCTACGGAGGACTACAGGGGGATCAGCCCCAGCATTTT
TRBV7-2,TRBJ2-1,-,-,CASSRETAERHEQFF,TGTGCCAGCAGCCGAGAGACGGCCGAGAGACATGAGCAGTTCTTC
TRBV2,TRBJ1-4,-,-,CASSSEGNEKLFF,TGTGCCAGCAGTTCGGAGGGGAATGAAAAACTGTTTTTT
TRBV2,TRBJ2-1,-,TRBD1,CASRPGQGSNEQFF,TGTGCCAGCAGGCCGGGACAGGGGTCTAATGAGCAGTTCTTC
TRBV30,TRBJ2-7,-,-,CAWSGGADQYF,TGTGCCTGGAGTGGTGGGGCGGATCAGTACTTC
TRBV30,TRBJ2-1,-,TRBD2,CAWSVRGSKYNEQFF,TGTGCCTGGAGTGTACGCGGGAGTAAGTACAATGAGCAGTTCTTC
TRBV30,TRBJ1-3,few,TRBD1,CAWSYHRGPSSGNTIYF,TGTGCCTGGAGTTACCACAGGGGGCCTAGCTCTGGAAACACCATATATTTT
TRBV7-7,TRBJ2-3,-,-,CASSLGRTDTQYF,TGTGCTAGCAGCTTGGGCCGCACAGATACGCAGTATTTT
TRBV1,TRBJ2-1,-,-,CTSRLKNNEQFF,TGCACCAGCAGGTTAAAGAACAATGAGCAGTTCTTC
TRBV18,TRBJ2-5,-,-,CASSPPGEETQYF,TGTGCCAGCTCACCACCAGGGGAAGAGACCCAGTACTTC
TRBV6-5,TRBJ2-5,-,TRBD1,CASKGTEETQYF,TGTGCCAGCAAAGGGACAGAAGAGACCCAGTACTTC
TRBV11-2,TRBJ2-1,few,-,CASSLEWEPKFF,TGTGCCAGCAGCTTAGAATGGGAACCGAAGTTCTTC
TRBV11-2,TRBJ2-1,few,TRBD1,CASSLGTGSYNEQFF,TGTGCCAGCAGCTTAGGGACAGGGTCCTACAATGAGCAGTTCTTC
TRBV2,TRBJ1-1,few,-,CASSSSYGTEAFF,TGTGCCAGCAGTAGCTCATACGGCACTGAAGCTTTCTTT
TRBV14,TRBJ2-2,-,TRBD2,CASSQVSGRRTGELFF,TGTGCCAGCAGCCAAGTTAGCGGGAGAAGAACCGGGGAGCTGTTTTTT
TRBV7-2,TRBJ2-5,few,TRBD1,CASSSRTGETQYF,TGTGCCAGCAGCTCACGGACAGGGGAGACCCAGTACTTC
TRBV30,TRBJ2-7,-,-,CAWSVLVGPPPHEQYF,TGTGCCTGGAGTGTATTAGTAGGTCCACCACCCCACGAGCAGTACTTC
TRBV29-1,TRBJ2-7,-,-,CSAQSVPYEQYF,TGCAGCGCACAATCCGTACCCTACGAGCAGTACTTC